The 5 T cell receptor beta chains below were found in one sample sequenced in a study of blood T cell repertoires in COVID-19. Method: immunoSEQ multiplex PCR; TCRdb's copy keeps in-frame clones and lacks some. In the table there are about 50,000 clones, more than 75% of which are singletons. The sequencing sample was made of peripheral blood. The receptor source for this set is a woman between 55 and 75 years old with acute or convalescent COVID-19.

This chain links TRBV5-4 with TRBJ1-1, with D possibly TRBD1 on 5 matching bases. This CDR3 spans 14 amino acids. Looked up from germline, CDR1 is SGHNT and CDR2 is YYREEE (reference sequence). V was trimmed by 0 bases and J by 4 bases, leaving 10 bases between them. The CDR3 here is CASSLAGLGTEAFF. For the CDR3, the DNA is TGTGCCAGCAGCTTGGCAGGGTTGGGCACTGAAGCTTTCTTT.

The chain recombines TRBV9 with TRBJ2-5; weak D call: TRBD2 (5 bases). CDR1 SGDLS and CDR2 YYNGEE come from the germline V gene. V was cut by 0 bases and J by 4 bases, with 19 bases left in between. The CDR3 runs to 17 residues. CDR3 sequence: CASSVGSSGSGVETQYF. CDR3 DNA: TGTGCCAGCAGCGTAGGATCAAGCGGAAGTGGGGTAGAGACCCAGTACTTC.

The chain joins TRBV6-2 or TRBV6-3 to TRBJ1-5; no clear D gene. V lost 0 bases, J lost 4 bases, and 7 bases lay in between. Germline lookup yields CDR1 MNHEY and CDR2 SVGEGT. The length of the CDR3 is 14 residues. DNA for the CDR3: TGTGCCAGCAGTTACTCGAGCCGAAATCAGCCCCAGCATTTT. Its translation is CASSYSSRNQPQHF.

CDR3 loop: CASSFTSGIAVDEQFF. The CDR3 DNA reads as TGTGCCAGCAGCTTTACTAGCGGGATTGCCGTCGATGAGCAGTTCTTC. The chain employs TRBV7-8 and TRBJ2-1, with TRBD2 matching 10 bases. CDR3 length: 16 amino acids. CDR1 and CDR2 (germline): SGHVS, FQNEAQ. The V gene end was trimmed by 3 bases and the J gene end by 8 bases; junction bases not matched to a gene: 10.

The chain couples TRBV5-6 to TRBJ1-4; the D is unclear. The CDR3 extends over 15 amino acids. The germline V gene encodes CDR1 SGHDT and CDR2 YYEEEE. V gave up 4 bases and J gave up 7 bases, with 17 bases separating them. The CDR3 nucleotides are TGTGCCAGCAGCGACACAAAACATATCAGTGAAAAACTGTTTTTT. Protein: CASSDTKHISEKLFF.